The rows below give T cell receptor beta chains drawn from one sample of a study of cytomegalovirus exposure and HLA in healthy donors. Assay used: immunoSEQ multiplex PCR; TCRdb lists only in-frame clones, some missing. The data contain approximately 150,000 clones, around 9.6% of them singletons. Sequenced input: PBMCs. Receptor source: a male donor in good health and CMV-seronegative. Each CDR3 is given with its conserved first and last residue. Each record gives: CDR3 length, V gene, D gene, clone size, J gene, CDR3 DNA, CDR3 protein. D genes are given only for firm matches. A clone size is listed for some rows: how often the clone was seen (once, few, many), or a class if it is expanded.

>15|TRBV10-2|-|-|TRBJ2-2
TGCGCCAGCAGTGAACGGAGGGCCGTGTCCGGGGAGCTGTTTTTT
CASSERRAVSGELFF
>16|TRBV13|TRBD2|-|TRBJ2-2
TGTGCCAGCAGCCTGACTAGCGGGACGTACACCGGGGAGCTGTTTTTT
CASSLTSGTYTGELFF
>13|TRBV5-1|-|-|TRBJ1-2
TGCGCCAGCAGCCCGGAGCCGGATGAGGGCTACACCTTC
CASSPEPDEGYTF
>14|TRBV7-2|-|few|TRBJ2-3
TGTGCCAGCAGCATTGGACTATCCCCAGATACGCAGTATTTT
CASSIGLSPDTQYF
>14|TRBV19|-|-|TRBJ2-7
TGTGCCAGTAGTAGAGCGGAACTCTCCTACGAGCAGTACTTC
CASSRAELSYEQYF
>15|TRBV5-6|-|few|TRBJ2-1
TGTGCCAGCAGCTTTACAGGAAGCTCCTACAATGAGCAGTTCTTC
CASSFTGSSYNEQFF
>15|TRBV7-9|TRBD1|few|TRBJ2-1
TGTGCCAGCAGCTTAGGGACAGGGGTATACAATGAGCAGTTCTTC
CASSLGTGVYNEQFF
>13|TRBV2|-|few|TRBJ1-1
TGTGCCAGCAGCCCGACAGGCTTCACTGAAGCTTTCTTT
CASSPTGFTEAFF
>16|TRBV7-2|TRBD2|few|TRBJ2-1
TGTGCCAGCAGCTCTAGCCTAGCGGGAGTCCACAATGAGCAGTTCTTC
CASSSSLAGVHNEQFF
>14|TRBV19|TRBD1|-|TRBJ1-5
TGTGCCAGTAGTCCGCGACAGGGGAATCAGCCCCAGCATTTT
CASSPRQGNQPQHF
>15|TRBV27|TRBD1|few|TRBJ1-2
TGTGCCAGCAGTTTAAGGACAGGGGTTCTCTATGGCTACACCTTC
CASSLRTGVLYGYTF
>12|TRBV5-1|-|-|TRBJ1-1
TGCGCCAGCAGCTTTGACAGCTCTGAAGCTTTCTTT
CASSFDSSEAFF
>15|TRBV2|-|-|TRBJ1-2
TGTGCCAGCAGTGAAGCCCTGGACAGCAACTATGGCTACACCTTC
CASSEALDSNYGYTF
>14|TRBV5-1|-|once|TRBJ2-2
TGCGCCAGCAGCTCAGGGTTGGGGACCGGGGAGCTGTTTTTT
CASSSGLGTGELFF
>14|TRBV4-1|-|-|TRBJ2-1
TGCGCCAGCAGGGGGGGTAGCTCCTACAATGAGCAGTTCTTC
CASRGGSSYNEQFF
>16|TRBV4-3|-|-|TRBJ1-4
TGCGCCAGCAGCCACAATCGACTCGGAGCTAATGAAAAACTGTTTTTT
CASSHNRLGANEKLFF
>13|TRBV6-5|-|-|TRBJ2-1
TGTGCCAGCAGTTATGGCAGGGGAACTGAGCAGTTCTTC
CASSYGRGTEQFF
>15|TRBV5-1|TRBD1|few|TRBJ2-2
TGCGCCAGCAGCCCCGGGACAGGTCCTACCGGGGAGCTGTTTTTT
CASSPGTGPTGELFF
>16|TRBV7-9|TRBD1|few|TRBJ1-3
TGTGCCAGCAGCTTATCCGGGACAGGGAACGGAAACACCATATATTTT
CASSLSGTGNGNTIYF
>18|TRBV7-2|-|few|TRBJ1-3
TGTGCCAGCAGCTTAGCGGTACCCGGGGTGAGCTCTGGAAACACCATATATTTT
CASSLAVPGVSSGNTIYF
>13|TRBV4-1|-|few|TRBJ1-5
TGCGCCAGCAGCCAAAGCGGGGCCCAACCCCAGCATTTT
CASSQSGAQPQHF
>18|TRBV18|TRBD2|-|TRBJ2-7
TGTGCCAGCTCACCTCTAGGGACTAGCGGGGGGGAAAGGTACGAGCAGTACTTC
CASSPLGTSGGERYEQYF
>16|TRBV30|-|-|TRBJ2-6
TGTGCCCTGGATCTGGGACACGGGGCTGGGGCCAACGTCCTGACTTTC
CALDLGHGAGANVLTF
>11|TRBV20-1|-|-|TRBJ1-2
TGCAGTGCCTCGGACACCTATGGCTACACCTTC
CSASDTYGYTF
>16|TRBV9|TRBD2|once|TRBJ2-1
TGTGCCAGCAGCGTAGATGGGCGGGAGGGCCACAATGAGCAGTTCTTC
CASSVDGREGHNEQFF
>14|TRBV4-2|-|-|TRBJ2-5
TGTGCCAGCAGCCAAGTTGCAGAACAAGAGACCCAGTACTTC
CASSQVAEQETQYF
>14|TRBV9|-|-|TRBJ1-2
TGTGCCAGCAGCGTAGCGGGGGGGAACTATGGCTACACCTTC
CASSVAGGNYGYTF
>14|TRBV5-6|-|-|TRBJ1-1
TGTGCCAGCAGCTTGGTAAGGCGGCCCCGAGAAGCTTTCTTT
CASSLVRRPREAFF
>15|TRBV7-7|-|-|TRBJ2-1
TGTGCTAGCAGTACAACAGGTAGCTCCTACAATGAGCAGTTCTTC
CASSTTGSSYNEQFF